Sequencing of this TCR beta chain was carried out in a study of OX40 agonist ivuxolimab in advanced cancers. In the study overall: Given to patients was ivuxolimab, an agonistic anti-OX40 (CD134) antibody. Patients treated during dose escalation were battling hepatocellular carcinoma, melanoma, renal cell or head and neck cancer.

The protocol was immunoSEQ multiplex PCR, while the TCRdb copy is restricted to in-frame clones and leaves out a portion. The table has roughly 43,000 clones, 82% seen once; the top ten hold 1.5% to 2%. On this clone: Its matching antigen is unknown.

Study results and limitations: The average count of expanded clones was higher among CD8+ T cells than among CD4+.

Sequenced here: CD4+ or CD8+ T cells sorted from blood, sampled in a trial of the OX40 agonist ivuxolimab. This receptor was obtained from an adult with an advanced solid tumor such as melanoma, head and neck, liver or kidney cancer.

CDR3: CASSLRPRGIRGYTF. CDR3 in DNA: TGTGCCAGCAGCTTAAGGCCCCGGGGGATTCGGGGCTACACCTTC. The chain carries TRBV7-2 and TRBJ1-2; a weak D match, TRBD1 (5 bases). Germline lookup yields CDR1 SGHTA and CDR2 FQGNSA. Trimming removed 2 bases from V and 8 bases from J, with 18 bases in between. The length of the CDR3 is 15 residues.